In this sample, the clone carrying this T cell receptor (beta chain) turned up many times. Its target is not known. These data come from a study of blood T cells in healthy people across ages. Study conclusions and caveats: Calculation of diversity from one million T cells yielded estimates considered to be underestimates.

Trimming took off 2 bases at V and 0 bases at J, with 8 bases between the two ends. The germline gives CDR1 MGHDK, CDR2 SYGVNS. The CDR3 contains 16 residues. Using a J-beta primer mix together with a sample-barcoded 5' primer, a second PCR was run for roughly 6 to 11 cycles. TCRdb processed the 5' RACE reads anew with MiXCR; each CDR3 protein has one entry. The sample lists hundreds of thousands of distinct CDR3 sequences, approximately 60% occurring once. This chain links TRBV25-1 with TRBJ2-6, with D unclear. The TCR was taken from a man in his forties in good health. Sequencing was carried out using blood. The CDR3 sequence is CASSEGWGSGANVLTF. Here the CDR3 DNA reads TGTGCCAGCAGTGAAGGTTGGGGCTCTGGGGCCAACGTCCTGACTTTC.